This T cell receptor (beta chain) was found in a study of blood T cells in healthy people across ages. It was with a sample-barcoded 5' primer and a J-beta primer mix that a second PCR of about 7 to 12 cycles was run. TCRdb processed the 5' RACE reads anew with MiXCR; each CDR3 protein has one entry. The repertoire holds about 720,000 distinct CDR3 sequences, about 24% seen once, with approximately 20% in the top ten. The trim removed 0 bases at V and 3 bases at J, leaving 6 bases unmatched. Per the germline V gene, CDR1 is SGHKS and CDR2 is YYEKEE (reference sequence). The CDR3 is 15 residues long. As to this clonotype: The antigen is undetermined.

General observations from the study: Expanded clonotype shifts may have been confounded, as the donors had an unknown CMV status.

Sequenced material: blood. The source is an older man in good health. This rearrangement joins TRBV5-5 to TRBJ2-7, with 7 nucleotides matching TRBD1. The CDR3 DNA follows: TGTGCCAGCAGCTTGGATGGGACAGAATACTACGAGCAGTACTTC. This codes for CASSLDGTEYYEQYF.